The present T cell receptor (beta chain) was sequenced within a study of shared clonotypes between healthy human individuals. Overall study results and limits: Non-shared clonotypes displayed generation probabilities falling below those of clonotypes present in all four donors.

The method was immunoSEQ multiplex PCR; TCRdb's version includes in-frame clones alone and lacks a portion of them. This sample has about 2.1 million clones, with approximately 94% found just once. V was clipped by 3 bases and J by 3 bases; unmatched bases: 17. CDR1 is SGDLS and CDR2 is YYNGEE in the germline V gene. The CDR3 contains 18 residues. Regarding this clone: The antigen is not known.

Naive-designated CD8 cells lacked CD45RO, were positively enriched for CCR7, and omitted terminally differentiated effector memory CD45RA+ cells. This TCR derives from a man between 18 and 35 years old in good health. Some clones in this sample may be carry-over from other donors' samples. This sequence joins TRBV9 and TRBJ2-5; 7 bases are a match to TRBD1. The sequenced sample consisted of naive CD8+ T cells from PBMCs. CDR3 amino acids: CASSANPTTGLQKETQYF. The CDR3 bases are TGTGCCAGCAGCGCCAACCCGACGACAGGGCTCCAAAAAGAGACCCAGTACTTC.